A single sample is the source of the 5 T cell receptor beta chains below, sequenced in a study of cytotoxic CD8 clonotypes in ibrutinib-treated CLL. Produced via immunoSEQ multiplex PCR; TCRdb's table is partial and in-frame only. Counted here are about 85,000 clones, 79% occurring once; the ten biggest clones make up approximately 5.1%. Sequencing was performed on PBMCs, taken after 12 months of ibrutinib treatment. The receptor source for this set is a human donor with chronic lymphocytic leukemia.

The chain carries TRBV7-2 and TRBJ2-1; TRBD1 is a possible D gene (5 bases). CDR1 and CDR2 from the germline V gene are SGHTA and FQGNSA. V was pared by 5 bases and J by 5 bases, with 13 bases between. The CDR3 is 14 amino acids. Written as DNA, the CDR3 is TGTGCCAGCAGCCCGCAGGGTTCGGACAATGAGCAGTTCTTC. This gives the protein CASSPQGSDNEQFF.

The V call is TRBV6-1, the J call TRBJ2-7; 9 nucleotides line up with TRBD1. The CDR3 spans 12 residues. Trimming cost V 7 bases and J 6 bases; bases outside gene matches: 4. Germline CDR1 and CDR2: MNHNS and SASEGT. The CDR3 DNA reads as TGTGCCAGCACCCGACAGGGGGGCGAGCAGTACTTC. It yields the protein CASTRQGGEQYF.

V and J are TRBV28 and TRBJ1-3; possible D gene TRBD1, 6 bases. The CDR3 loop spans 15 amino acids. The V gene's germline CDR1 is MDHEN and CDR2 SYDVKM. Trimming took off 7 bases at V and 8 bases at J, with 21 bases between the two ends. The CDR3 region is CASISRKWGGDTIYF. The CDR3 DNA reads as TGTGCCAGCATTTCGCGAAAGTGGGGGGGCGACACCATATATTTT. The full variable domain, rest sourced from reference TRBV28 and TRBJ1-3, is DVKVTQSSRYLVKRTGEKVFLECVQDMDHENMFWYRQDPGLGLRLIYFSYDVKMKEKGDIPEGYSVSREKKERFSLILESASTNQTSMYLCASISRKWGGDTIYFGEGSWLTVV.

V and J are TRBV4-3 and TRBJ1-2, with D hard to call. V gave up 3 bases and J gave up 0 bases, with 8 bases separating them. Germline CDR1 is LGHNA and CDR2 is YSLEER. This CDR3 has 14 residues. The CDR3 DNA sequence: TGCGCCAGCAGCCACGGCGGGGCTAACTATGGCTACACCTTC. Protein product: CASSHGGANYGYTF.

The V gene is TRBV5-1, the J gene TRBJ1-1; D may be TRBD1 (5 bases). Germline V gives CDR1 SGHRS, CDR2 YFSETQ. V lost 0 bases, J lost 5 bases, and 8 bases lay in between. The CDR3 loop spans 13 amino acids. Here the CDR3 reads CASSLVRGTEAFF. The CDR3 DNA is TGCGCCAGCAGCTTGGTTCGGGGGACTGAAGCTTTCTTT.